A single T cell receptor (beta chain) is shown here with its context. The data are from a study of cytomegalovirus exposure and HLA in healthy donors. This PCR relied on a set of 60 Vbeta primers and 13 Jbeta primers. Original processing notes: In a later analysis, the count reached 82 million or so unique TCR beta chains, with about 9.9 million shared. Assay: immunoSEQ multiplex PCR; the TCRdb copy retains only in-frame clones and omits some. The D gene and trimming were derived from the DNA, and the V and J assignments and clone size from that table. The sample includes 150,000 to 200,000 clones, 77% of them seen just once. What was sequenced was PBMCs. This TCR was sampled from a young woman in good health and CMV-seronegative.

The chain's CDR3 is CASKKSGASGNTIYF. The CDR3 DNA follows: TGTGCCAGCAAAAAATCAGGGGCCTCTGGAAACACCATATATTTT. V is TRBV7-9 and J is TRBJ1-3; a possible D gene is TRBD1 (6 bases). The CDR3 totals 15 residues. From germline, CDR1 is SEHNR and CDR2 FQNEAQ (reference sequence). The V end was cut by 7 bases, the J end by 0 bases, with 13 bases between. Supplemented by reference TRBV7-9 and TRBJ1-3, the full variable domain reads DTGVSQNPRHKITKRGQNVTFRCDPISEHNRLYWYRQTLGQGPEFLTYFQNEAQLEKSRLLSDRFSAERPKGSFSTLEIQRTEQGDSAMYLCASKKSGASGNTIYFGEGSWLTVV.